This T cell receptor beta chain was retrieved from a study of cytomegalovirus exposure and HLA in healthy donors. Use of 60 Vbeta and 13 Jbeta primers characterized the PCR. The table came from immunoSEQ multiplex PCR; TCRdb's copy has only in-frame clones and leaves some out. The sample includes around 89,000 clones, 76% of them seen just once. After removal of 10 bases from V and 1 base from J, the junction contained 6 bases not matched to a gene. In germline, CDR1 is LNHDA, CDR2 SQIVND (reference sequence). The CDR3 length is 13 residues. This clone has more than one count but fewer than ten. Antigen unknown. The study's findings and limits: CMV serostatus was the sole immune exposure data available.

The chain uses TRBV19 and TRBJ2-7, with 8 bases that match TRBD1. The source material was PBMCs. The sequence was obtained from a man aged 35 to 55 in good health and CMV-seronegative. DNA of the CDR3: TGTGCCAAGACAGGGGACAATTCCTACGAGCAGTACTTC. It specifies CAKTGDNSYEQYF.